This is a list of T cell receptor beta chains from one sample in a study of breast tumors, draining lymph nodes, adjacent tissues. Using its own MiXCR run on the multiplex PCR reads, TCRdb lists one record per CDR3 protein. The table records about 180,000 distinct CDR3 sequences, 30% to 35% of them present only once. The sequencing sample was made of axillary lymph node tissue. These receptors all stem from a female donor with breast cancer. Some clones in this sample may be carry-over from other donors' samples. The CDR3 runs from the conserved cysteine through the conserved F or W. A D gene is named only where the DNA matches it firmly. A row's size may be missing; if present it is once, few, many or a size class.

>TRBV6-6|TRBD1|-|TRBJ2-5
CASSHSLGGEETQYF
TGTGCCAGCAGTCACTCGTTAGGGGGCGAAGAGACCCAATACTTC
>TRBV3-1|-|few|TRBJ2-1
CASSQDDLAYNEQFF
TGTGCCAGCAGCCAAGACGACTTAGCCTACAATGAGCAGTTCTTC
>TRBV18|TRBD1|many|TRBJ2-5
CASSLGQGREETQYF
TGTGCCAGCTCACTCGGACAGGGCCGGGAAGAGACCCAGTACTTC
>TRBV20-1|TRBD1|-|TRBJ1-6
CSARDRADSPLHF
TGCAGTGCTAGGGACAGGGCCGATTCACCCCTCCACTTT
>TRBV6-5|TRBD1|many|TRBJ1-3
CASSRHHRDSSGNTIYF
TGTGCCAGCAGTCGGCACCACCGGGACAGCTCTGGAAACACCATATATTTT
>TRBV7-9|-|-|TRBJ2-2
CASSLGGRYTGELFF
TGTGCCAGCAGCTTAGGGGGCAGATACACCGGGGAGCTGTTTTTT
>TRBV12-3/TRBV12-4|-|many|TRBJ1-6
CASRPSEGLYNSPLHF
TGTGCCAGCAGACCCTCCGAGGGGCTCTATAATTCACCCCTCCACTTT
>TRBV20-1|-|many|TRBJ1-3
CSVRTPFLQSGNTIYF
TGCAGTGTTAGGACTCCATTCCTGCAATCTGGAAACACCATATATTTT
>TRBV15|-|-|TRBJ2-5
CATSSGAPETQYF
TGTGCCACCAGCAGTGGGGCCCCGGAGACCCAGTACTTC
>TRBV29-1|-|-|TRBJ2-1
CSSLGTTPNEQFF
TGCAGCAGCCTGGGGACAACGCCAAATGAGCAGTTCTTC
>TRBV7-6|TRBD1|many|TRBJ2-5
CASSRDRGRRETQYF
TGTGCCAGCTCCCGGGACAGGGGGCGGCGAGAGACCCAGTACTTC
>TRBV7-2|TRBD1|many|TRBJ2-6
CASTLQGGANVLTF
TGTGCCAGCACCCTACAGGGGGGGGCCAACGTCCTGACTTTC
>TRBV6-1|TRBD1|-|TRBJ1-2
CASKLTGGNDYGYTF
TGTGCCAGCAAACTCACAGGGGGCAATGACTATGGCTACACCTTC
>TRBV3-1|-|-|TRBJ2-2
CASSYSSTKNTGELFF
TGTGCCAGCAGCTATTCTAGCACAAAGAACACCGGGGAGCTGTTTTTT
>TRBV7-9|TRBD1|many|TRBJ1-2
CASSSPGTGYGYTF
TGTGCCAGCAGCTCCCCCGGGACAGGGTATGGCTACACCTTC
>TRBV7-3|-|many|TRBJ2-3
CASSLEGPYTDTQYF
TGTGCCAGCAGCTTAGAGGGTCCGTACACAGATACGCAGTATTTT
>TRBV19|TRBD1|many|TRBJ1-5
CASRGGERDRGYYSNQPQHF
TGTGCCAGTAGAGGGGGAGAGAGAGACAGGGGCTATTATAGCAATCAGCCCCAGCATTTT
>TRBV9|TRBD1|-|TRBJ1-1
CASSPRGGADAFF
TGTGCCAGCAGCCCCAGGGGGGGCGCGGACGCTTTCTTT
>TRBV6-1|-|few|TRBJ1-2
CASSDSRGTVYGYTF
TGTGCCAGCAGTGATAGCCGAGGGACGGTCTATGGCTACACCTTC
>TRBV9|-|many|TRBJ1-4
CASSPDGGPNEKLFF
TGTGCCAGCAGCCCAGACGGGGGACCTAATGAAAAACTGTTTTTT
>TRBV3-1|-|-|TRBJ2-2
CASSQQVTGKLFF
TGTGCCAGCAGCCAACAAGTTACCGGGAAGCTGTTTTTT
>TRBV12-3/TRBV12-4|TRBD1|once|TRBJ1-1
CASSARDRGRTEAFF
TGTGCCAGCAGTGCCCGGGACAGGGGGCGGACTGAAGCTTTCTTT
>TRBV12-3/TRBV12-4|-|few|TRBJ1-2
CASSHRTNGYTF
TGTGCCAGCAGTCACAGGACCAATGGCTACACCTTC
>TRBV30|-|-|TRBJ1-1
CAWSVAMNTEAFF
TGTGCCTGGAGTGTAGCAATGAACACTGAAGCTTTCTTT
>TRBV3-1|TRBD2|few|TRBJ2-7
CASSHGGGLAGAYEQYF
TGTGCCAGCAGCCACGGGGGGGGACTAGCGGGAGCCTACGAGCAGTACTTC
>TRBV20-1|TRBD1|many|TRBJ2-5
CSAPIKMTGIETQYF
TGCAGTGCTCCGATAAAGATGACAGGGATAGAGACCCAGTACTTC
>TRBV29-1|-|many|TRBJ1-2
CSDRQAPSYGYTF
TGCAGCGATAGACAGGCGCCGAGCTATGGCTACACCTTC
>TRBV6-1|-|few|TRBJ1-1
CASSVAVETEAFF
TGTGCCAGCAGTGTAGCCGTGGAGACTGAAGCTTTCTTT
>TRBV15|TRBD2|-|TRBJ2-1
CATSLLAGPNNEQFF
TGTGCCACCAGCTTACTAGCGGGGCCCAACAATGAGCAGTTCTTC
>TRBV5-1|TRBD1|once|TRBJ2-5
CASNLTGGPGETQYF
TGCGCCAGCAACTTGACAGGGGGGCCGGGGGAGACCCAGTACTTC
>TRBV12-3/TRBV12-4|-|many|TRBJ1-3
CASSPPEAPGNTIYF
TGTGCCAGCAGTCCCCCCGAGGCACCTGGAAACACCATATATTTT
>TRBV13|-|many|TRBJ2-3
CASRGRGTDTQYF
TGTGCCAGCAGGGGACGTGGCACAGATACGCAGTATTTT
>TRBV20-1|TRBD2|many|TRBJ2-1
CSAYSGRAKGNEQFF
TGCAGTGCTTATAGCGGGAGGGCCAAGGGCAATGAGCAGTTCTTC
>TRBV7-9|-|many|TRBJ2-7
CASSVTWSTGNEQYF
TGTGCCAGCAGCGTAACGTGGTCCACCGGGAACGAGCAGTACTTC
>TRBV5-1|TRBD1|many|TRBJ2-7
CASSSVRGTGNEQYF
TGCGCCAGCAGCTCGGTAAGGGGGACAGGGAACGAGCAGTACTTC
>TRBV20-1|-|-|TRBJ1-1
CSAREGRNTEAFF
TGCAGTGCTAGAGAAGGCAGGAACACTGAAGCTTTCTTT
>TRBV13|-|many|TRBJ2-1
CASSPRGYGIDEQFF
TGTGCCAGCAGCCCCCGGGGCTATGGAATCGATGAGCAGTTCTTC
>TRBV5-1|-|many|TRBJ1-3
CASSEVSSGNTIYF
TGCGCCAGCAGCGAAGTCTCCTCTGGAAACACCATATATTTT
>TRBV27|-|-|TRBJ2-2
CASSFRLQPGELFF
TGTGCCAGCAGTTTCCGACTGCAACCTGGGGAGCTGTTTTTT
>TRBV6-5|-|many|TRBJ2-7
CASSSLGQSEEQYF
TGTGCCAGCAGTTCTCTCGGACAGTCTGAGGAGCAGTACTTC
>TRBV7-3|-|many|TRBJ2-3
CASSLVGVADTQYF
TGTGCCAGCAGCTTGGTCGGGGTGGCAGATACGCAGTATTTT
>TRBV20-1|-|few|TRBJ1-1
CSARDTAKAFF
TGCAGTGCTAGAGATACAGCCAAAGCTTTCTTT
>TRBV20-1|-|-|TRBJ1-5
CSARRGSGGNQPQHF
TGCAGTGCCAGGAGGGGGAGTGGGGGCAATCAGCCCCAGCATTTT